This T cell receptor beta chain was identified in a study of T-cell memory formation after mild COVID-19. Study-wide context: Largely, TCR clusters stayed within a single donor.

TCRdb independently ran MiXCR on the 5' RACE reads; one entry per CDR3 protein. This sample has about 340,000 distinct CDR3 sequences, with 20% to 25% found just once. The study, taken as a whole, reports: Mostly located in CM and EM were contracting CD4+ clones, with contracting CD8+ clones located in EMRA. A subset of responding clones appeared in pre-infection memory, suggesting cross-reactive memory joined. There was a balanced CD4/CD8 profile in clones contracting day 15 to 85, and later expanders leaned CD4+.

Of note for this clonotype: No antigen is known for it.

CDR3 length equals 15 residues. The V and J ends lost 4 bases and 1 base respectively, with 12 bases between them. Germline CDR1 and CDR2: SNHLY and FYNNEI. Sequencing was done on a sample of PBMCs or a T cell subset sorted from them (not recorded which). The chain carries TRBV2 and TRBJ2-3; D is ambiguous. This TCR was recovered from a man aged 18 to 29 who had mild COVID-19 (a few samples of this study predate the infection). Cell type and time point are not known. For the CDR3, the DNA is TGTGCCAGCAGTGTGGGCCAGCTCGGCACAGATACGCAGTATTTT. Its protein product is CASSVGQLGTDTQYF.